A selection of T cell receptor beta chains follows, all from one sample in a study of T-cell memory formation after mild COVID-19. TCRdb reprocessed the 5' RACE reads via MiXCR and lists one record per CDR3 protein. The sample holds about 180,000 distinct CDR3 sequences, around 16% seen once. The sequenced sample was PBMCs or a T cell subset sorted from them (not recorded which). These TCRs come from an adult woman who had mild COVID-19 (a few samples of this study predate the infection). Cell type and time point are not known. The CDR3 runs from the conserved cysteine through the conserved F or W. A D gene is named only where the DNA matches it firmly. Part of the rows lack a size; the others show once, few, many or a class for expanded clones.

J	D	V	size	CDR3	DNA
TRBJ2-1	-	TRBV4-3	many	CASSQDRRLEQFF	TGCGCCAGCAGCCAAGATCGGAGACTGGAGCAGTTCTTC
TRBJ2-3	TRBD2	TRBV20-1	-	CSARSLAEPLSSSTDTQYF	TGCAGTGCTAGGAGCCTAGCGGAACCTCTGAGTTCTAGCACAGATACGCAGTATTTT
TRBJ2-6	-	TRBV11-3	-	CASSPIAINVLTF	TGTGCCAGCAGCCCAATAGCAATTAACGTCCTGACTTTC
TRBJ1-1	-	TRBV6-1	-	CASRQGLNTEAFF	TGTGCCAGCAGGCAGGGTTTGAACACTGAAGCTTTCTTT
TRBJ2-3	-	TRBV25-1	-	CASSELGSDTQYF	TGTGCCAGCAGTGAATTAGGCTCAGATACGCAGTATTTT
TRBJ1-2	-	TRBV7-9	-	CASSSPRAGYTF	TGTGCAAGCAGCTCGCCCCGGGCGGGCTACACCTTC
TRBJ2-2	TRBD2	TRBV20-1	few	CSASQAGGRELFF	TGCAGTGCTAGTCAAGCGGGAGGCCGGGAGCTGTTTTTT
TRBJ2-5	-	TRBV7-9	-	CASSEFPGFQETQYF	TGTGCCAGCAGCGAGTTCCCGGGATTCCAAGAGACCCAGTACTTC
TRBJ2-2	-	TRBV5-1	-	CASSLGVAGSSGELFF	TGCGCCAGCAGCCTTGGAGTGGCGGGTTCGTCTGGGGAGCTGTTTTTT
TRBJ1-2	-	TRBV3-1	-	CASSQDRTALPSGYTF	TGTGCCAGCAGCCAAGATAGGACGGCACTCCCCTCCGGCTACACCTTC
TRBJ2-1	TRBD1	TRBV11-3	many	CASSLMSGGINEQFF	TGTGCCAGCAGCTTAATGTCAGGGGGTATCAATGAGCAGTTCTTC
TRBJ2-3	-	TRBV7-8	many	CASSTDTLDTQYF	TGTGCCAGCAGCACGGACACCCTGGATACGCAGTATTTT
TRBJ2-1	TRBD2	TRBV5-1	few	CASSLPLSGREQFF	TGCGCCAGCAGCTTGCCCCTTAGCGGGAGGGAGCAGTTCTTC
TRBJ2-1	TRBD2	TRBV7-2	-	CASSLGSGGAGYEQFF	TGTGCCAGCAGCTTAGGTAGCGGGGGGGCTGGTTATGAGCAGTTCTTC
TRBJ2-7	-	TRBV6-5	few	CASSFDGRAVYEQYF	TGTGCCAGCAGTTTTGACGGCCGGGCAGTCTACGAGCAGTACTTC
TRBJ2-1	TRBD1	TRBV7-2	-	CASSPRGDRGRGPYNEQFF	TGTGCCAGCAGCCCAAGAGGGGACAGGGGGCGAGGCCCCTACAATGAGCAGTTCTTC
TRBJ1-2	-	TRBV20-1	-	CSARDPDRRSGYTF	TGCAGTGCTAGAGATCCGGACAGAAGGTCTGGCTACACCTTC
TRBJ2-6	TRBD2	TRBV29-1	-	CSVDASGRAGANVLTF	TGCAGCGTTGACGCTAGCGGGAGGGCTGGGGCCAACGTCCTGACTTTC
TRBJ2-7	-	TRBV7-6	-	CASSLSQVFEQYF	TGTGCCAGCAGCTTAAGTCAGGTATTCGAGCAGTACTTC
TRBJ1-1	-	TRBV5-1	-	CASSPGGAQGHTEAFF	TGCGCCAGCAGCCCGGGGGGGGCCCAGGGGCACACTGAAGCTTTCTTT
TRBJ2-7	-	TRBV20-1	many	CSASKERDGQQYF	TGCAGTGCTAGTAAGGAACGGGACGGCCAGCAGTACTTC
TRBJ2-3	TRBD2	TRBV20-1	-	CSAAGAGVQGDTQYF	TGCAGTGCGGCCGGGGCGGGAGTGCAGGGAGATACGCAGTATTTT
TRBJ1-4	-	TRBV5-1	-	CASSPLGPGSNEKLFF	TGCGCCAGCAGCCCGTTAGGGCCGGGGTCTAATGAAAAACTGTTTTTT
TRBJ2-5	TRBD2	TRBV7-7	few	CASSPSGEGETQYF	TGTGCCAGCAGCCCTAGCGGGGAAGGCGAGACCCAGTACTTC
TRBJ1-2	-	TRBV5-1	few	CASSLGQVEGYTF	TGCGCCAGCAGCCTCGGGCAGGTGGAAGGCTACACCTTC
TRBJ1-1	-	TRBV19	-	CASSISTDEAFF	TGTGCCAGTAGTATATCTACAGATGAAGCTTTCTTT
TRBJ2-5	TRBD2	TRBV20-1	few	CSARDPGGQETQYF	TGCAGTGCTAGAGATCCGGGGGGCCAAGAGACCCAGTACTTC
TRBJ2-7	-	TRBV12-3/TRBV12-4	-	CASSHRDYEQYF	TGTGCCAGCAGTCACCGGGACTACGAGCAGTACTTC
TRBJ2-7	TRBD1	TRBV20-1	few	CSAPGQGDEQYF	TGCAGTGCGCCAGGACAGGGGGACGAGCAGTACTTC
TRBJ2-7	TRBD2	TRBV20-1	-	CSARIPGLAYAQYF	TGCAGTGCCAGAATCCCGGGACTAGCCTACGCGCAGTACTTC
TRBJ2-1	TRBD2	TRBV7-9	few	CASSLQRGAYNEQFF	TGTGCCAGCAGCTTGCAGCGGGGAGCCTACAATGAGCAGTTCTTC
TRBJ2-2	TRBD1	TRBV7-3	few	CASSPSQGRVTGELFF	TGTGCCAGCAGTCCCTCACAGGGGCGGGTCACCGGGGAGCTGTTTTTT
TRBJ2-7	-	TRBV13	-	CASSLGGIRGHEQYF	TGTGCCAGCAGCTTAGGGGGGATTCGGGGCCACGAGCAGTACTTC
TRBJ1-1	-	TRBV18	few	CASSPPGYAEAFF	TGTGCCAGCTCACCACCGGGGTACGCTGAAGCTTTCTTT
TRBJ2-4	-	TRBV11-2	few	CASSLGQAAKNIQYF	TGTGCCAGCAGCTTAGGACAGGCGGCCAAAAACATTCAGTACTTC
TRBJ2-2	TRBD1	TRBV5-1	few	CASSLGQGPGELFF	TGCGCCAGCAGCTTGGGACAGGGCCCCGGGGAGCTGTTTTTT
TRBJ1-1	TRBD1	TRBV7-8	few	CASSLAGQAYTEAFF	TGTGCCAGCAGCTTAGCCGGACAGGCTTACACTGAAGCTTTCTTT
TRBJ2-1	-	TRBV10-3	few	CAISPTSSHEQFF	TGTGCCATCAGCCCTACTAGTTCACATGAGCAGTTCTTC
TRBJ2-7	-	TRBV4-3	-	CASSQVVGYEQYF	TGCGCCAGCAGCCAAGTCGTGGGCTACGAGCAGTACTTC
TRBJ2-3	TRBD2	TRBV7-8	many	CASSLAGGYAQYF	TGTGCCAGCAGCTTAGCGGGAGGGTATGCGCAGTATTTT
TRBJ1-2	-	TRBV6-2/TRBV6-3	-	CASSPASRYGYTF	TGTGCCAGCAGTCCGGCCTCTCGTTATGGCTACACCTTC
TRBJ1-3	-	TRBV9	-	CASSPEGVAGNTIYF	TGTGCCAGCAGTCCGGAGGGAGTCGCTGGAAACACCATATATTTT
TRBJ2-5	-	TRBV19	-	CASSRSLGGETQYF	TGTGCCAGTAGTCGATCTCTAGGAGGGGAGACCCAGTACTTC
TRBJ1-5	-	TRBV12-3/TRBV12-4	few	CASSPDSTGNQPQHF	TGTGCCAGCAGCCCGGACTCGACGGGCAATCAGCCCCAGCATTTT
TRBJ2-2	TRBD2	TRBV30	-	CAWHDGLAGGLGELFF	TGTGCCTGGCATGATGGACTAGCGGGGGGTCTCGGGGAGCTGTTTTTT
TRBJ1-1	-	TRBV9	few	CASSVGADGEAFF	TGTGCCAGCAGCGTAGGGGCCGACGGTGAAGCTTTCTTT
TRBJ2-7	-	TRBV25-1	few	CASSHRGYYEQYF	TGTGCCAGCAGTCATCGGGGGTACTACGAGCAGTACTTC
TRBJ1-1	-	TRBV7-2	-	CASRAGTGNTEAFF	TGTGCCAGCAGGGCCGGGACCGGGAACACTGAAGCTTTCTTT
TRBJ2-1	-	TRBV19	-	CASSTGPWGSYNEQFF	TGTGCCAGTAGTACGGGGCCATGGGGCTCCTACAATGAGCAGTTCTTC
TRBJ2-1	-	TRBV6-1	-	CASSELPKSYNEQFF	TGTGCCAGCAGTGAACTCCCGAAGTCCTACAATGAGCAGTTCTTC
TRBJ1-5	-	TRBV7-8	-	CASSLAARARGYNQPQHF	TGTGCCAGCAGCTTAGCAGCCCGCGCGAGGGGGTACAATCAGCCCCAGCATTTT
TRBJ2-5	-	TRBV10-3	-	CAISDRGETQYF	TGTGCCATCAGTGACAGGGGAGAGACCCAGTACTTC
TRBJ2-1	-	TRBV7-8	-	CASNQGGGYNEQFF	TGTGCCAGCAATCAGGGGGGAGGGTACAATGAGCAGTTCTTC
TRBJ1-1	-	TRBV4-1	-	CASSHAGTEAFF	TGCGCCAGCAGCCACGCGGGCACTGAAGCTTTCTTT
TRBJ1-5	-	TRBV7-9	-	CASSFGGGDQPQHF	TGTGCCAGCAGCTTCGGTGGAGGGGATCAGCCCCAGCATTTT